A single sample is the source of the 17 T cell receptor beta chains below, sequenced in a study of cytomegalovirus exposure and HLA in healthy donors. Primers included in the PCR were 60 Vbeta and 13 Jbeta primers. The repertoire was sequenced with immunoSEQ multiplex PCR; TCRdb's copy has only in-frame clones and lacks some. The sample includes 85,000 to 130,000 clones, about 70% of them seen just once. Sequencing used PBMCs. Receptors originate from a young woman in good health and CMV-seropositive.

This clone was counted a single time. V is TRBV27 and J is TRBJ1-1; no firm D call. With 3 bases removed from V and 1 base from J, the gap between germline ends came to 15 bases. The CDR3 consists of 16 residues. Germline-derived CDR1 and CDR2 are MNHEY and SMNVEV (reference sequence). The CDR3 spells CASSFSSIFRNTEAFF. The DNA of the CDR3 is TGTGCCAGCAGTTTTAGTAGTATATTTCGGAACACTGAAGCTTTCTTT.

The V and J genes are TRBV6-5 and TRBJ2-5; D gene unclear. Germline CDR1 reads MNHEY; CDR2 reads SVGAGI. V was shortened by 4 bases and J by 2 bases, with 14 bases between the two germline ends. CDR3 size: 15 residues. The DNA of the CDR3 is TGTGCCAGCAGTTCGTCTTCTAAGAGTCAAGAGACCCAGTACTTC. Translated, it gives CASSSSSKSQETQYF.

This clone was seen a handful of times. V usage is TRBV19 and J usage is TRBJ2-1; 12 bases map to TRBD1. V dropped 7 bases and J dropped 8; count of bases not matched to a gene: 6. CDR3 length equals 14 residues. Germline lookup yields CDR1 LNHDA and CDR2 SQIVND (reference sequence). CDR3: CASMGDRGLDEQFF. The DNA for the CDR3 is TGTGCCAGTATGGGGGACAGGGGGCTGGATGAGCAGTTCTTC.

This clone was detected only once. The chain is built from TRBV7-2 and TRBJ1-5, with 7 bases lining up with TRBD1. Germline V gene data show CDR1 as SGHTA and CDR2 as FQGNSA. The CDR3 runs to 17 residues. J lost 1 base, V lost 2 bases, and 8 bases had no gene match. The CDR3 loop reads CASSLISGGTSNQPQHF. CDR3 in DNA: TGTGCCAGCAGCTTAATATCAGGGGGTACGAGCAATCAGCCCCAGCATTTT.

DNA of the CDR3: TGTGCCAGCAGCTTAGGGGCCTCCTACAATGAGCAGTTCTTC. Amino acids: CASSLGASYNEQFF. V usage is TRBV7-9 and J usage is TRBJ2-1; D is unclear. The V end was cut by 1 base, the J end by 0 bases, with 4 bases between. From germline, CDR1 is SEHNR and CDR2 FQNEAQ (reference sequence). This CDR3 spans 14 amino acids. The full variable domain, its missing parts supplied by reference TRBV7-9 and TRBJ2-1, is DTGVSQNPRHKITKRGQNVTFRCDPISEHNRLYWYRQTLGQGPEFLTYFQNEAQLEKSRLLSDRFSAERPKGSFSTLEIQRTEQGDSAMYLCASSLGASYNEQFFGPGTRLTVL.

The rearrangement links TRBV28 to TRBJ1-1; TRBD1 matches at 8 bases. The CDR3 is made up of 12 amino acids. The V and J ends lost 5 bases and 6 bases, in that order; junction bases with no gene match: 2. The germline CDR1 and CDR2 sequences are MDHEN and SYDVKM. CDR3 DNA sequence: TGTGCCAGCAGTAAACAGGGGGCTGAAGCTTTCTTT. This codes for CASSKQGAEAFF.

The genes are TRBV5-4 and TRBJ2-1, with TRBD2 matching 8 bases. Germline assignment: CDR1 SGHNT and CDR2 YYREEE (reference sequence). The trim removed 4 bases at V and 5 bases at J, leaving 5 bases unmatched. CDR3 length: 14 amino acids. The CDR3 region has the DNA TGTGCCAGCAGCAAGCGGGAGAGTAACAATGAGCAGTTCTTC. It codes for CASSKRESNNEQFF. Full variable domain (missing parts from reference TRBV5-4 and TRBJ2-1): ETGVTQSPTHLIKTRGQQVTLRCSSQSGHNTVSWYQQALGQGPQFIFQYYREEENGRGNFPPRFSGLQFPNYSSELNVNALELDDSALYLCASSKRESNNEQFFGPGTRLTVL.

The J gene is TRBJ2-1, the V gene TRBV6-4; D not resolved. Germline CDR1 reads MRHNA; CDR2 reads SNTAGT. This CDR3 contains 14 residues. V was trimmed by 4 bases and J by 8 bases, leaving 15 bases between them. The CDR3, as DNA: TGTGCCAGCAGTGTGAGCGCGACGGCACATGAGCAGTTCTTC. Encoded protein: CASSVSATAHEQFF.

The rearrangement joins TRBV28 to TRBJ1-5; D is unclear. CDR3 length: 15 amino acids. Germline assignment: CDR1 MDHEN and CDR2 SYDVKM. V dropped 4 bases and J dropped 2 bases, with 12 bases sitting between them. The CDR3 here is CASSYTGLGNQPQHF. The CDR3 DNA follows: TGTGCCAGCAGTTACACGGGTTTGGGCAATCAGCCCCAGCATTTT.

This clone was picked up a small number of times. The chain couples TRBV15 to TRBJ2-7; 7 bases are shared with TRBD2. The CDR3 is 13 amino acids. Trimming at V came to 4 bases and at J to 4 bases, leaving 4 bases not matched to a gene. CDR1 LNHNV and CDR2 YYDKDF come from the germline V gene (reference sequence). The CDR3 DNA reads TGTGCCACCAGCATCGGGAGGACTTACGAGCAGTACTTC. Protein product: CATSIGRTYEQYF.

In nucleotides, the CDR3 is TGTGCCAGCTTACACGGGACAGGGTTTAAGGAGCCCCAGCATTTT. It specifies CASLHGTGFKEPQHF. The chain is built from TRBV18 and TRBJ1-5, with 9 bases matching TRBD1. Germline V gives CDR1 KGHSH, CDR2 LQKENI. This CDR3 has 15 amino acids. V lost 7 bases to trimming and J lost 8 bases; unmatched junction nucleotides: 12.

The chain is built from TRBV6-5 and TRBJ2-5; a weak D match, TRBD2 (7 bases). The CDR3 sequence is 15 residues long. V was clipped by 0 bases and J by 5 bases, with 13 bases between them. CDR1 and CDR2 (germline): MNHEY, SVGAGI. CDR3: CASSYSGGGEETQYF. The DNA for the CDR3 is TGTGCCAGCAGTTACTCCGGAGGGGGGGAGGAGACCCAGTACTTC.

This clone has a single count. The chain uses TRBV27 and TRBJ2-7, with TRBD2 matching 9 bases. Germline CDR1 and CDR2: MNHEY and SMNVEV (reference sequence). The V segment lost 4 bases and the J segment 3 bases; nucleotides outside the gene matches: 4. The CDR3 runs to 14 residues. CDR3 amino acids: CASSSGTSIYEQYF. In DNA, the CDR3 is TGTGCCAGCAGTTCCGGGACTAGCATCTACGAGCAGTACTTC.

The chain carries TRBV4-3 and TRBJ2-7, with TRBD1 as a possible D gene (5 bases). The CDR3 sequence is 15 residues long. Trimming shortened V by 3 bases and J by 3 bases, and 15 bases separated the two germline ends. Germline V lookup: CDR1 LGHNA, CDR2 YSLEER. This CDR3 is CASSQGRSSFYEQYF. In DNA form, the CDR3 reads TGCGCCAGCAGCCAGGGGCGATCGAGCTTCTACGAGCAGTACTTC.

V usage is TRBV14 and J usage is TRBJ1-2; possibly TRBD1 for D (5 bases). This CDR3 is built from 15 residues. The ends were cut back, 0 bases at V and 8 bases at J, with 16 bases in the middle. The V gene's germline CDR1 is SGHDN and CDR2 FVKESK. The DNA for the CDR3 is TGTGCCAGCAGCCAAGATTCGGCCAGGGTCTCCGGCTACACCTTC. Its protein product is CASSQDSARVSGYTF.

This clone is a singleton in its sample. The CDR3 DNA is TGCGCCAGCAGCTTTGGAGCGGTGGGCACAGATACGCAGTATTTT. The encoded protein is CASSFGAVGTDTQYF. V gene TRBV5-1 combines with J gene TRBJ2-3; a weak D match, TRBD2 (5 bases). Trimming pared 2 bases from V and 1 base from J, leaving 11 bases between. This CDR3 has 15 amino acids. Germline CDR1 reads SGHRS; CDR2 reads YFSETQ.

This clone came up a few times. This rearrangement joins TRBV5-1 to TRBJ2-7, with TRBD1 matching 8 bases. Germline V gives CDR1 SGHRS, CDR2 YFSETQ. CDR3 length: 13 residues. The V and J ends lost 4 bases and 7 bases, in that order; junction bases with no gene match: 7. This chain's CDR3 is CASSPGTGGEQYF. The CDR3 DNA is TGCGCCAGCAGCCCCGGGACAGGCGGGGAGCAGTACTTC.